The 17 T cell receptor beta chains listed next were all sequenced from one sample in a study of blood T cells in healthy people across ages. Combining a sample-barcoded 5' primer with a J-beta primer mix, a second PCR ran for about 7 to 11 cycles. One entry per CDR3 protein, called by TCRdb with MiXCR from the 5' RACE reads. This sample has hundreds of thousands of distinct CDR3 sequences, with more than 20% found just once. The same data also contributed to another study, on T cells of mothers and their children.

The sample comprised blood. Receptors originate from a boy between 10 and 17 years old in good health.

The chain carries TRBV7-2 and TRBJ1-1; TRBD1 is a possible D gene (6 bases). The germline V gene encodes CDR1 SGHTA and CDR2 FQGNSA. V shed 2 bases and J shed 1 base, with 14 bases lying between them. The CDR3 runs to 16 residues. CDR3 sequence (DNA): TGTGCCAGCAGCTTAAGGGGGGCAGTCTCGAACACTGAAGCTTTCTTT. This translates into CASSLRGAVSNTEAFF.

In this sample, this clonotype turned up a few times. The chain has TRBV9 and TRBJ2-5, with 7 nucleotides matching TRBD1. CDR1 and CDR2 from the germline V gene are SGDLS and YYNGEE. The CDR3 runs to 15 residues. Trimming removed 4 bases from V and 3 bases from J; junction bases left unmatched: 9. CDR3 sequence (DNA): TGTGCCAGCAGCCCTCGGGACAGCCACGAAGAGACCCAGTACTTC. This translates into CASSPRDSHEETQYF.

The chain links TRBV5-1 to TRBJ1-5; D is ambiguous. Germline loops: CDR1 SGHRS, CDR2 YFSETQ. This CDR3 is 13 amino acids long. The V end lost 3 bases, the J end lost 7 bases, and 11 bases lay between the germline ends. CDR3 in amino acids: CASSSDLGQPQHF. In DNA form, the CDR3 reads TGCGCCAGCAGCTCGGACTTGGGACAGCCCCAGCATTTT.

The chain carries TRBV12-3 or TRBV12-4 and TRBJ1-4; D remains ambiguous. The CDR3 sequence is 14 residues long. The ends were cut back, 5 bases at V and 0 bases at J, with 7 bases in the middle. CDR3 sequence: CASSALATNEKLFF. The CDR3 coding sequence is TGTGCCAGCAGTGCCCTAGCAACTAATGAAAAACTGTTTTTT.

The rearrangement links TRBV7-9 to TRBJ1-3, with D possibly matching TRBD1 (5 bases). Trimming cost V 5 bases and J 4 bases, with 30 bases left between them. The CDR3 totals 20 residues. Germline V CDR1 and CDR2: SEHNR, FQNEAQ (reference sequence). This CDR3 is CASSPSVRELVYGDGNTIYF. CDR3 bases: TGTGCCAGCAGCCCTAGCGTCCGGGAGCTAGTCTACGGGGACGGAAACACCATATATTTT.

J is TRBJ2-5 and V is TRBV9; D remains unclear. The CDR3 spans 15 residues. Germline V gives CDR1 SGDLS, CDR2 YYNGEE. V was pared by 4 bases and J by 1 base, with 14 bases between. CDR3 coding DNA: TGTGCCAGCAGCCCCTCCGGACGGATCCAAGAGACCCAGTACTTC. Protein: CASSPSGRIQETQYF.

The genes are TRBV25-1 and TRBJ2-4; the D gene could be TRBD1 or TRBD2 (5 bases each). V lost 5 bases and J lost 0, with 14 bases in between. CDR3 length: 16 amino acids. Germline V gene data show CDR1 as MGHDK and CDR2 as SYGVNS. The CDR3 sequence: CASSPRDRLAKNIQYF. CDR3 DNA sequence: TGTGCCAGCAGTCCCCGGGACCGTCTAGCCAAAAACATTCAGTACTTC.

CDR3 nucleotides: TGTGCCATCATGGTACCGGGCCAGGACACTGAAGCTTTCTTT. This codes for CAIMVPGQDTEAFF. The J gene is TRBJ1-1, the V gene TRBV10-3; D is unclear. In germline, CDR1 is ENHRY, CDR2 SYGVKD. This CDR3 comprises 14 residues. V was trimmed by 7 bases and J by 3 bases, leaving 15 bases between them.

The rearrangement uses TRBV7-2 and TRBJ2-5, with a tentative D call TRBD2 (5 bases). CDR1 is SGHTA and CDR2 is FQGNSA in the germline V gene. The V and J ends lost 8 bases and 5 bases respectively, with 15 bases between them. CDR3 length: 13 amino acids. The CDR3 DNA sequence: TGTGCCAGCTTCCGGGGTGTTGGGGAGACCCAGTACTTC. Protein sequence: CASFRGVGETQYF.

This clonotype has only a few counts. The chain has TRBV6-6 and TRBJ1-1, with D possibly TRBD1 on 6 matching bases. CDR3 length: 15 amino acids. Germline CDR1 reads MNHNY; CDR2 reads SVGAGI (reference sequence). V lost 6 bases, J lost 4 bases, and 18 bases lay in between. CDR3: CASSSGKGGGTEAFF. The CDR3 bases are TGTGCCAGCAGCTCCGGGAAAGGAGGGGGCACTGAAGCTTTCTTT.

This clonotype has a count of ten or more. This chain links TRBV7-2 with TRBJ2-7, with TRBD1 identical over 11 bases. The length of the CDR3 is 18 residues. V trimming: 6 bases; J trimming: 5 bases; junction bases outside the gene matches: 18. Looked up from germline, CDR1 is SGHTA and CDR2 is FQGNSA. DNA for the CDR3: TGTGCCAGCAGTTTTCGGACAGGGGGCGAGATATACGGCAACGAGCAGTACTTC. As protein: CASSFRTGGEIYGNEQYF.

The V call is TRBV7-3, the J call TRBJ2-5, with TRBD2 matching over 8 bases. This CDR3 has 15 amino acids. In germline, CDR1 is SGHTA, CDR2 FQGTGA. Trimming removed 6 bases from V and 5 bases from J; junction bases left unmatched: 11. The CDR3 protein is CASSPSGSKRETQYF. CDR3 coding DNA: TGTGCCAGCAGTCCGAGCGGGAGTAAACGCGAGACCCAGTACTTC.

The genes are TRBV6-6 and TRBJ1-2; tentative D call: TRBD1 (5 bases). CDR1 MNHNY and CDR2 SVGAGI come from the germline V gene (reference sequence). The CDR3 consists of 12 residues. With 5 bases removed from V and 8 bases from J, the gap between germline ends came to 12 bases. For the CDR3, the DNA is TGTGCCAGCAGTCCGTCGGGGGTGGGCTACACCTTC. This sequence encodes CASSPSGVGYTF.

This chain uses TRBV29-1 with TRBJ1-1, with D tentatively TRBD1 (6 bases). Germline CDR1 and CDR2: SQVTM and ANQGSEA. CDR3 length: 20 residues. Deletions cut 4 bases from V and 0 bases from J, with 30 bases between. The CDR3 spells CSVVSIPTPGALRLNTEAFF. CDR3 DNA sequence: TGCAGCGTTGTGTCCATACCCACACCGGGGGCCCTACGGCTGAACACTGAAGCTTTCTTT.

The sample holds a few counts of this clonotype. The chain links TRBV29-1 to TRBJ2-7; 7 nucleotides line up with TRBD1. J lost 4 bases, V lost 4 bases, and 10 bases had no gene match. The V gene's germline CDR1 is SQVTM and CDR2 ANQGSEA. CDR3 length: 14 residues. CDR3 sequence reads: CSVVRKQGQYEQYF. CDR3 in DNA: TGCAGCGTTGTGAGGAAACAGGGGCAGTACGAGCAGTACTTC.

This clonotype was seen only a few times. The rearrangement uses TRBV12-5 and TRBJ2-7, with 11 nucleotides matching TRBD2. Germline CDR1 and CDR2: LGHNT and FRNRAP. This CDR3 is built from 20 residues. The J segment lost 6 bases and the V segment lost 2 bases, leaving 21 bases of the junction unmatched. The DNA of the CDR3 is TGTGCTAGTGGTTTGCCCCCTAAGACTAGCGGGGCCCCCCTCCCTCTCGAGCAGTACTTC. As protein: CASGLPPKTSGAPLPLEQYF.

This chain joins TRBV15 and TRBJ2-3, with no clear D. The V gene lost 11 bases and the J gene lost 0 bases, with 18 bases spanning the gap. This CDR3 has 15 amino acids. Germline V gene lookup returns CDR1 LNHNV and CDR2 YYDKDF (reference sequence). The chain's CDR3 is CACAGVGTSTDTQYF. CDR3 DNA sequence: TGTGCCTGCGCCGGTGTCGGCACTAGCACAGATACGCAGTATTTT.